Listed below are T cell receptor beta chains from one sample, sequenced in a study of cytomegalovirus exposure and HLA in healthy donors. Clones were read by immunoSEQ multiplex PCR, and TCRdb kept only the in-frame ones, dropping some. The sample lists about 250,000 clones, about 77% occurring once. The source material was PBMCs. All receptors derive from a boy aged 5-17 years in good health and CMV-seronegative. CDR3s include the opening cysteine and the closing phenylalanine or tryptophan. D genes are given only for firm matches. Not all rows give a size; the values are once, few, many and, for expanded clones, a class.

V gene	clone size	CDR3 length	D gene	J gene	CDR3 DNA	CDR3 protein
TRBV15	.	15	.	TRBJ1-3	TGTGCCACCAGCAGAGTTTTGTGGGAGGGGAACACCATATATTTT	CATSRVLWEGNTIYF
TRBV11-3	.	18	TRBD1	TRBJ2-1	TGTGCCAGCAGCTTAGATCTGTGGCCAGGGGGCCTGACTGGTGAGCAGTTCTTC	CASSLDLWPGGLTGEQFF
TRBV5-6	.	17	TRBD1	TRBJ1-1	TGTGCCAGCAGCTTGTCGGACAGGGGCGATTGGAACACTGAAGCTTTCTTT	CASSLSDRGDWNTEAFF
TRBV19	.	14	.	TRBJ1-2	TGTGCCAGTACTCCGAGCACAGGGAACTATGGCTACACCTTC	CASTPSTGNYGYTF
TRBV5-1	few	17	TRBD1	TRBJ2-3	TGCGCCAGCAGCAACTTAGGGACAGGGGGCAGGACAGATACGCAGTATTTT	CASSNLGTGGRTDTQYF
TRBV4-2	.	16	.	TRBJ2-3	TGTGCCAGCAGCCAAGAACAGGCCGGTAGCACAGATACGCAGTATTTT	CASSQEQAGSTDTQYF
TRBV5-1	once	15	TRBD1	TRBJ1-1	TGCGCCAGCAGCTCCCCGGGACAGGGGGCCACTGAAGCTTTCTTT	CASSSPGQGATEAFF
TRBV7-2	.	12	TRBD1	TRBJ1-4	TGTGCCAGCAGCTTAGGGGACAGGAAACTGTTTTTT	CASSLGDRKLFF
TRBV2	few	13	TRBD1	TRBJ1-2	TGTGCCAGTAGGGACAGGGGTGGCTATGGCTACACCTTC	CASRDRGGYGYTF
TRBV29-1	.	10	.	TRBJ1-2	TGCAGCGTTCGGCAGGATGGCTACACCTTC	CSVRQDGYTF
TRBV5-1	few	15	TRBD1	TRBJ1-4	TGCGCCAGCAGCGCGACCGGGACAGATAATGAAAAACTGTTTTTT	CASSATGTDNEKLFF
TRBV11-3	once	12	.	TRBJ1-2	TGTGCCAGCAGCTTACGAGTCTATGGCTACACCTTC	CASSLRVYGYTF
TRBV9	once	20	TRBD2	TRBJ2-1	TGTGCCAGCAGCGTGTCCTCTAGCGGGGGTGTTACTAGCTCCTACAATGAGCAGTTCTTC	CASSVSSSGGVTSSYNEQFF
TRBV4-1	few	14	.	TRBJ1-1	TGCGCCAGCAGCCAAGTTGAAGTAGCCACTGAAGCTTTCTTT	CASSQVEVATEAFF
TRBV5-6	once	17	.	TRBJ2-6	TGTGCCAGCAGCTTGGCCATAATGGCCTCTGGGGCCAACGTCCTGACTTTC	CASSLAIMASGANVLTF
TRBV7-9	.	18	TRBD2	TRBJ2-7	TGTGCCAGCAGCTGGGGGGTAGCGGGAGGGCCGGTTTCCTACGAGCAGTACTTC	CASSWGVAGGPVSYEQYF
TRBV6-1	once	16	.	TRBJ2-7	TGTGCCAGCAGTGAAGCGAGGCACTCTAACTCCTACGAGCAGTACTTC	CASSEARHSNSYEQYF
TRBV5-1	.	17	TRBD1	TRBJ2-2	TGCGCCAGCAGCTTGAATCCCGACAGGGGGTTCACCGGGGAGCTGTTTTTT	CASSLNPDRGFTGELFF
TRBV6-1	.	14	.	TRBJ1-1	TGTGCCAGCAGTGAAGTTGGGGGGTTCACTGAAGCTTTCTTT	CASSEVGGFTEAFF
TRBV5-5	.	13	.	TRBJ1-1	TGTGCCAGCAGCCCCCCTGGGGCCCTTGAAGCTTTCTTT	CASSPPGALEAFF
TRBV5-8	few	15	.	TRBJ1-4	TGTGCCAGCAGCTTGCAGCCGGGAACTAATGAAAAACTGTTTTTT	CASSLQPGTNEKLFF
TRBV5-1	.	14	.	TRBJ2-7	TGCGCCAGCAGCTTGGGTCTCTCGAGCTACGAGCAGTACTTC	CASSLGLSSYEQYF
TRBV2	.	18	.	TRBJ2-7	TGTGCCAGCAGTGTCCCGCGGAGCCTCAATCTAAGCTCCTACGAGCAGTACTTC	CASSVPRSLNLSSYEQYF
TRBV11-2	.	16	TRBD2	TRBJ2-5	TGTGCCAGCAGCTATTTGGCTAGCGGGCACGGGGAGACCCAGTACTTC	CASSYLASGHGETQYF
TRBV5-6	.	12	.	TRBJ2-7	TGTGCCAGCAGCTCATTCTCCTACGAGCAGTACTTC	CASSSFSYEQYF
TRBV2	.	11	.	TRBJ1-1	TGTGCCAGCAAAGAGGGCACTGAAGCTTTCTTT	CASKEGTEAFF
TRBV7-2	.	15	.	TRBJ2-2	TGTGCCAGCAGCTCCCGGCGGTTCGTCACCGGGGAGCTGTTTTTT	CASSSRRFVTGELFF
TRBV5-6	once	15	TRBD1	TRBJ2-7	TGTGCCAGCAGCTTCGGGACAGGGGGCGGGTACGAGCAGTACTTC	CASSFGTGGGYEQYF
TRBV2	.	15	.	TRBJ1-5	TGTGCCAGCAGTGAACTGGGAGGGCATAGTCAGCCCCAGCATTTT	CASSELGGHSQPQHF
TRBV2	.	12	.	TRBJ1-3	TGTGCCAGTGGCACCTCTGGAAACACCATATATTTT	CASGTSGNTIYF
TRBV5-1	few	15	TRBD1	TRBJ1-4	TGCGCCAGCAGCGCCGACAGGGTGGGTAATGAAAAACTGTTTTTT	CASSADRVGNEKLFF
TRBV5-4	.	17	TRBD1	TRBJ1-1	TGTGCCAGCAGCTTGGAGGGGGCCCGGTCGAGAGGGGATGAAGCTTTCTTT	CASSLEGARSRGDEAFF
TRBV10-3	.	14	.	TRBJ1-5	TGTGCCATCAGTGAGACCGGGGGCAATCAGCCCCAGCATTTT	CAISETGGNQPQHF
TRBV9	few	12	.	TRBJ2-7	TGTGCCAGCAGCGTAGGTACAGGCGAGCAGTACTTC	CASSVGTGEQYF
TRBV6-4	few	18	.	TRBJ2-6	TGTGCCAGCAGTGTCGGCCCATTACAGAGCTCTGGGGCCAACGTCCTGACTTTC	CASSVGPLQSSGANVLTF
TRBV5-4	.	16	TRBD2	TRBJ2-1	TGTGCGACTAGCCGGGCTAGCGGGGGGGCCTACAATGAGCAGTTCTTC	CATSRASGGAYNEQFF
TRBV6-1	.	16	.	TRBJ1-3	TGTGCCAGCAGTGAACAGGTACAGGGCTCTGGAAACACCATATATTTT	CASSEQVQGSGNTIYF
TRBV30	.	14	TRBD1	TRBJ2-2	TGTGCCTGGGACCGGGACAGCAACACCGGGGAGCTGTTTTTT	CAWDRDSNTGELFF
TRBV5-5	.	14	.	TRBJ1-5	TGTGCCAGCAGCTTGGCGCCCGGGAAACAGCCCCAGCATTTT	CASSLAPGKQPQHF
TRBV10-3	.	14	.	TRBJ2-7	TGTGCCATCAGTGTGAGGACAGCGTCCTACGAGCAGTACTTC	CAISVRTASYEQYF
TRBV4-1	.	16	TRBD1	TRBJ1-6	TGCGCCAGCAGCCTTGAACGGACAGGGTATAATTCACCCCTCCACTTT	CASSLERTGYNSPLHF
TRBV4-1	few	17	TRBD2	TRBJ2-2	TGCGCCAGCAGCCACTATATTAGCGGGGGTAACACCGGGGAGCTGTTTTTT	CASSHYISGGNTGELFF
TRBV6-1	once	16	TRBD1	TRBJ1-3	TGTGCCAGCAGTGGTACAGGGGGCCGCTCTGGAAACACCATATATTTT	CASSGTGGRSGNTIYF
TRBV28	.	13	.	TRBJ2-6	TGTGCCAGCCGGACTCCCGGGGCCAACGTCCTGACTTTC	CASRTPGANVLTF
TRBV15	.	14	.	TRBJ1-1	TGTGCCACCAGCAGAACAGGGTATAACACTGAAGCTTTCTTT	CATSRTGYNTEAFF
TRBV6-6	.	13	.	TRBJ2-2	TGTGCCAGCAGTTCCAGTGGCACCGGGGAGCTGTTTTTT	CASSSSGTGELFF
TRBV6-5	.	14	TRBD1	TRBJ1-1	TGTGCCAGCACCCGACAGGGCTACAACACTGAAGCTTTCTTT	CASTRQGYNTEAFF